The next 10 T cell receptor beta chains were all read from a single sample in a study of shared T cell receptors in the human thymus. Method: immunoSEQ multiplex PCR; TCRdb's copy keeps in-frame clones and lacks some. Of hundreds of thousands of clones listed, 70% to 90% are singletons. A further study also used this sample, focusing on human thymus T cells.

The sequencing sample was made of thymocytes. These receptors all stem from a boy under three years old with a congenital heart defect.

The V gene is TRBV28, the J gene TRBJ2-2; 12 nucleotides agree with TRBD2. The length of the CDR3 is 18 residues. Germline values: CDR1 MDHEN, CDR2 SYDVKM. Trimming cost V 1 base and J 0 bases; bases outside gene matches: 3. The CDR3 nucleotides read TGTGCCAGCAGTTTATCTACTAGCGGGAGGACGAACACCGGGGAGCTGTTTTTT. Protein: CASSLSTSGRTNTGELFF.

V and J are TRBV10-3 and TRBJ2-7; D unresolved. The CDR3 runs 21 residues. V was clipped by 0 bases and J by 6 bases, with 33 bases between them. Germline CDR1 and CDR2: ENHRY and SYGVKD. For the CDR3, the DNA is TGTGCCATCAGTGAGTCGGAACACCACGTCCGAGATCAGGATTTACTGGGCGAGCAGTACTTC. Amino acids: CAISESEHHVRDQDLLGEQYF.

The J gene is TRBJ2-7, the V gene TRBV5-1, with TRBD1 matching 7 bases. The CDR3 length is 16 residues. V lost 4 bases to trimming and J lost 3 bases; unmatched junction nucleotides: 13. Germline assignment: CDR1 SGHRS and CDR2 YFSETQ. The CDR3 is CASSSESGQARYEQYF. For the CDR3, the DNA is TGCGCCAGCAGCAGCGAATCCGGACAGGCCCGCTACGAGCAGTACTTC.

This chain uses TRBV9 with TRBJ1-1; D call uncertain. The CDR3 loop spans 16 amino acids. Germline V gene sequence: CDR1 SGDLS, CDR2 YYNGEE. V lost 1 base to trimming and J lost 4 bases, with 17 bases between them. This chain's CDR3 is CASSVTPMGGPTEAFF. The CDR3 DNA reads as TGTGCCAGCAGCGTAACCCCCATGGGAGGGCCCACTGAAGCTTTCTTT.

This chain uses TRBV28 with TRBJ2-7, with 11 bases matching TRBD2. Per the germline V gene, CDR1 is MDHEN and CDR2 is SYDVKM. This CDR3 is built from 16 residues. Unmatched junction bases numbered 6, after V lost 2 bases and J lost 3 bases. In DNA, the CDR3 is TGTGCCAGCAGTTTAAGCGTCCTAGCGGGGGGCTACGAGCAGTACTTC. Translation gives CASSLSVLAGGYEQYF.

This chain joins TRBV4-1 and TRBJ1-2; 10 bases agree with TRBD1. Germline CDR1 is MGHRA and CDR2 is YSYEKL. The J segment lost 2 bases and the V segment lost 0 bases, leaving 3 bases of the junction unmatched. The CDR3 runs 16 residues. The CDR3 region is CASSQEEDRGNYGYTF. DNA of the CDR3: TGCGCCAGCAGCCAAGAAGAGGACAGGGGGAACTATGGCTACACCTTC.

The chain joins TRBV18 to TRBJ2-5, with D possibly being TRBD1 (5 bases). The CDR3 covers 15 residues. Germline-derived CDR1 and CDR2 are KGHSH and LQKENI. V dropped 0 bases and J dropped 0 bases, with 8 bases sitting between them. CDR3 coding DNA: TGTGCCAGCTCACCACCGAACAGGTACCAAGAGACCCAGTACTTC. Translated, it gives CASSPPNRYQETQYF.

With respect to this clone: One end of the junction varies from germline; a read error may be responsible. The rearrangement joins TRBV19 to TRBJ2-1; D unresolved. Germline V gives CDR1 LNHDA, CDR2 SQIVND (reference sequence). The CDR3 has 12 residues. CDR3 coding DNA: TGCGCCAGACCGAGAGCGTCCAATGAGCAGTTCTTC. Protein: CARPRASNEQFF. Supplemented by reference TRBV19 and TRBJ2-1, the full variable domain reads DGGITQSPKYLFRKEGQNVTLSCEQNLNHDAMYWYRQDPGQGLRLIYYSQIVNDFQKGDIAEGYSVSREKKESFPLTVTSAQKNPTAFYLCARPRASNEQFFGPGTRLTVL.

The chain couples TRBV10-3 to TRBJ1-2, with 7 bases identical to TRBD1. Germline V gene lookup returns CDR1 ENHRY and CDR2 SYGVKD. Unmatched junction bases numbered 1, after V lost 2 bases and J lost 4 bases. The CDR3 has 13 amino acids. The CDR3 DNA follows: TGTGCCATCAGTGAGCGGGACAGCTATGGCTACACCTTC. Translated: CAISERDSYGYTF.

J is TRBJ1-6 and V is TRBV19; 9 positions agree with TRBD1. CDR1 LNHDA and CDR2 SQIVND come from the germline V gene (reference sequence). Unmatched junction bases numbered 12, after V lost 4 bases and J lost 14 bases. This CDR3 comprises 15 residues. CDR3 amino acids: CASSSGGQGGFSLHF. CDR3 bases: TGTGCCAGTAGTAGCGGGGGACAGGGAGGTTTCTCCCTCCACTTT.